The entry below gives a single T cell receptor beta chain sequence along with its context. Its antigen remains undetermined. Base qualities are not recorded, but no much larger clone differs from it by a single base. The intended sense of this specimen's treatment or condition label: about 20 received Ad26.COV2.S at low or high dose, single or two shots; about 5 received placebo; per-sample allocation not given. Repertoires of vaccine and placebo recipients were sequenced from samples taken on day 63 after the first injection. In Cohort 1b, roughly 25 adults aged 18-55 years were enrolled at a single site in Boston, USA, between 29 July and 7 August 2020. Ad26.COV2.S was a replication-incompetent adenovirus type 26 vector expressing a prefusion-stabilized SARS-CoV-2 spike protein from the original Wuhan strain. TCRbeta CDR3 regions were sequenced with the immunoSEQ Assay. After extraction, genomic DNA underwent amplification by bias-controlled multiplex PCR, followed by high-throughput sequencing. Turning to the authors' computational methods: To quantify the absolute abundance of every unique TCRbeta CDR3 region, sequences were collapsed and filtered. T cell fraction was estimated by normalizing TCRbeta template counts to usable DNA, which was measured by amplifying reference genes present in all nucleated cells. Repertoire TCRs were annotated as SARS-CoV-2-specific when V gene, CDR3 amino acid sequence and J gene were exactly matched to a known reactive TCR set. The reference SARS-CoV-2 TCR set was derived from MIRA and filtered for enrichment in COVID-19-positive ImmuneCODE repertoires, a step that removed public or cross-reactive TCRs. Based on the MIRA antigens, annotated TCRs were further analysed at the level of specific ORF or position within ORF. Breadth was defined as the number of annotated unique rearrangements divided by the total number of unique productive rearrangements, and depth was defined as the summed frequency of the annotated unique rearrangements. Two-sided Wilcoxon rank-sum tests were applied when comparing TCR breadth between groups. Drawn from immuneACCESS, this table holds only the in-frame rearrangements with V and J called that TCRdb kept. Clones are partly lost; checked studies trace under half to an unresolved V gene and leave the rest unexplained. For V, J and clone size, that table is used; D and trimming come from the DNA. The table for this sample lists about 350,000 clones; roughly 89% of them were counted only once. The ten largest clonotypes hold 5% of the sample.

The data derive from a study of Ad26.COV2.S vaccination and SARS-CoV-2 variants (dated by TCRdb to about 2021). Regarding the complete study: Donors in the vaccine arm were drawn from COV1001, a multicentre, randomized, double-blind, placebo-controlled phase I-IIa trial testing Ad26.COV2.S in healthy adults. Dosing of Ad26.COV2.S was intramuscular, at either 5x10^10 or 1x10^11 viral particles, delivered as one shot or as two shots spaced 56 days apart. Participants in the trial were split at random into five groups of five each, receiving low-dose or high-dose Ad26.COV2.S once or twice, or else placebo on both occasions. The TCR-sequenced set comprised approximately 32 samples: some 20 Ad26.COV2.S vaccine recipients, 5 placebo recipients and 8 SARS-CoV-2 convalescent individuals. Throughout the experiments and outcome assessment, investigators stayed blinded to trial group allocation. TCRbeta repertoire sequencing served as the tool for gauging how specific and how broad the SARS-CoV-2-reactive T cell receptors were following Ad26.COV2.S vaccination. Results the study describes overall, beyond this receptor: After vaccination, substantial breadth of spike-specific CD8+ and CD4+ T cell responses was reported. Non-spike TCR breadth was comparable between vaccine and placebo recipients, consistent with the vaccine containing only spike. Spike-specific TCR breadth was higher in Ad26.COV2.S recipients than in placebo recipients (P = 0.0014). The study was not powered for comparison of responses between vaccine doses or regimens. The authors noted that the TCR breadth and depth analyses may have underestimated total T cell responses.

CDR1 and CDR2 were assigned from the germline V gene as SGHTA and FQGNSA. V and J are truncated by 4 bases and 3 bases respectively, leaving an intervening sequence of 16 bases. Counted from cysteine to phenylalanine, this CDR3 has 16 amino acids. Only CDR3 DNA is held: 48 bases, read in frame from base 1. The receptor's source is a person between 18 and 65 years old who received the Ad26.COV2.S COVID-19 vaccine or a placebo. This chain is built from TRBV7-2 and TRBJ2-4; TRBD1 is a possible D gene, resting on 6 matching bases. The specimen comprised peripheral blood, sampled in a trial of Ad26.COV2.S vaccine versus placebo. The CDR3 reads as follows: CASSYYHTGSKNIQYF. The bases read TGTGCCAGCAGCTACTACCACACAGGGAGCAAAAACATTCAGTACTTC.